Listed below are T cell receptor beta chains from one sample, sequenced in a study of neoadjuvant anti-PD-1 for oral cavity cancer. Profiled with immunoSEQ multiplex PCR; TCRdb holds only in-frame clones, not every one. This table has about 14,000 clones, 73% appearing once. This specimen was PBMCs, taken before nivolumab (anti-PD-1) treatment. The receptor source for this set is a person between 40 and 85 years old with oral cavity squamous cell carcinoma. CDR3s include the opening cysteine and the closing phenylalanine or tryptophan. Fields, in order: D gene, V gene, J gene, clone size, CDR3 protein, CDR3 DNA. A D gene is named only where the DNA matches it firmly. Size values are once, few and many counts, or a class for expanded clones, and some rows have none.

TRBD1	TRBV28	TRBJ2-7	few	CASSIPTGVYEQYF	TGTGCCAGCAGCATCCCGACAGGGGTCTACGAGCAGTACTTC
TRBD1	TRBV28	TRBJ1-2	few	CASMTAQGGFF	TGTGCCAGCATGACGGCCCAGGGGGGATTCTTC
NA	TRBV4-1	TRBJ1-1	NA	CASSPVGVTEAFF	TGCGCCAGCAGCCCCGTCGGGGTTACTGAAGCTTTCTTT
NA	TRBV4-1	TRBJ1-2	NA	CASSQTPSMDYGYTF	TGCGCCAGCAGCCAAACCCCGTCGATGGACTATGGCTACACCTTC
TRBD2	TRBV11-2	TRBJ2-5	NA	CASSLLASGRAAETQYF	TGTGCCAGCAGCTTACTAGCTAGCGGGAGGGCCGCGGAGACCCAGTACTTC
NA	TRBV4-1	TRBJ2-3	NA	CASSQSVVRGSRADTQYF	TGCGCCAGCAGCCAATCGGTGGTAAGGGGGTCGCGGGCAGATACGCAGTATTTT
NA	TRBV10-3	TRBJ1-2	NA	CAISPDTNYGYTF	TGTGCCATCAGCCCCGACACCAACTATGGCTACACCTTC
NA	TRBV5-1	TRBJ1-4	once	CASSYMGGTGEKLFF	TGCGCCAGCAGCTACATGGGGGGCACTGGTGAAAAACTGTTTTTT
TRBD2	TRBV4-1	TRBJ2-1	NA	CASSTLAGGYNEQFF	TGCGCCAGCAGCACCCTAGCGGGGGGATACAATGAGCAGTTCTTC
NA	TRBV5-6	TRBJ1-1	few	CASSPPRGDDTEAFF	TGTGCCAGCAGCCCCCCGAGAGGCGACGACACTGAAGCTTTCTTT
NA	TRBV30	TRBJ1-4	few	CAWSPTSPDGNEKLFF	TGTGCCTGGAGCCCTACATCCCCCGACGGAAATGAAAAACTGTTTTTT
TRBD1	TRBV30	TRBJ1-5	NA	CAWRGQGYSNQPQHF	TGTGCCTGGAGAGGACAGGGCTATAGCAATCAGCCCCAGCATTTT
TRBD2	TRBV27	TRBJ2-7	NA	CASSIRTSGRDEQYF	TGTGCCAGCAGTATCCGAACTAGCGGGAGAGACGAGCAGTACTTC
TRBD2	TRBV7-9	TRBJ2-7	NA	CASSPPGGSAYEQYF	TGTGCCAGCAGCCCCCCGGGGGGGAGTGCCTACGAGCAGTACTTC
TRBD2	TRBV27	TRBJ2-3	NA	CASWEGSGWTDTQYF	TGTGCCAGCTGGGAGGGGAGCGGCTGGACAGATACGCAGTATTTT
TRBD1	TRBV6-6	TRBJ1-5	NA	CASSPGQGGGQPQHF	TGTGCCAGCAGCCCGGGACAGGGAGGAGGGCAGCCCCAGCATTTT
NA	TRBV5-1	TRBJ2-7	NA	CASRESAGRSYEQYF	TGCGCCAGCAGAGAATCAGCGGGTCGCTCCTACGAGCAGTACTTC
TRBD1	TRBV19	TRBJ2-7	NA	CASSIDPGQSSYEQYF	TGTGCCAGTAGTATAGATCCGGGACAGAGCTCCTACGAGCAGTACTTC
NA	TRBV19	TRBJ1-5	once	CASSIDLSGSIGRQPQHF	TGTGCCAGTAGTATAGATCTGTCTGGGAGCATTGGAAGGCAGCCCCAGCATTTT
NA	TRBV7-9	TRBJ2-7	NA	CASSLLYRGGYEQYF	TGTGCCAGCAGCTTACTGTACAGAGGGGGATACGAGCAGTACTTC
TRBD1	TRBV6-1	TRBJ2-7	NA	CASRGQGRMYEQYF	TGTGCCAGCCGTGGACAGGGGCGTATGTACGAGCAGTACTTC
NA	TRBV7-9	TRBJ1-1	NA	CASRPRWAGGWTEAFF	TGTGCCAGCAGGCCGAGATGGGCCGGGGGTTGGACTGAAGCTTTCTTT
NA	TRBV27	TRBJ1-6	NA	CASSRTQQGWRSPLHF	TGTGCCAGCAGTCGTACCCAGCAGGGGTGGAGGTCACCCCTCCACTTT
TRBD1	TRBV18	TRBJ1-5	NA	CASSPGTGVRQPQHF	TGTGCCAGCTCACCTGGGACAGGGGTAAGGCAGCCCCAGCATTTT
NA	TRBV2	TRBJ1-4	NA	CASRGRGVTNEKLFF	TGTGCCAGCAGAGGGAGGGGCGTAACTAATGAAAAACTGTTTTTT
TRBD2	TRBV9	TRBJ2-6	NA	CASSAGGRGSGANVLTF	TGTGCCAGCAGCGCGGGGGGACGGGGCTCTGGGGCCAACGTCCTGACTTTC
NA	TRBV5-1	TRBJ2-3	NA	CASSLGLASTDTQYF	TGCGCCAGCAGCTTGGGGCTAGCCAGCACAGATACGCAGTATTTT
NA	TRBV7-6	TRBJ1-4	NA	CASSSIQAANEKLFF	TGTGCCAGCAGCTCGATACAGGCGGCTAATGAAAAACTGTTTTTT